The 19 T cell receptor beta chains given below trace back to one sample, sequenced in a study of human T cells and chemical hapten exposure. Time point defined: pre-sensitization, week 0. Treatment in this sample: therapeutic diphenylcyclopropenone sensitization with weekly scalp DPC. MiXCR, run by TCRdb on the RACE reads, gives a single entry per CDR3 protein. The table records 300,000 to 400,000 distinct CDR3 sequences, roughly 5.3% of them present only once. The sequencing here drew on whole blood, taken in connection with sensitization to the hapten diphenylcyclopropenone (DPC). These receptors all stem from a woman aged 45 to 65 with alopecia areata. Some clones in this sample may be carry-over from other donors' samples.

This clonotype has at least ten counts. The chain combines TRBV6-5 with TRBJ1-6; D uncertain. V dropped 2 bases and J dropped 4 bases, with 9 bases sitting between them. The CDR3 spans 15 residues. Germline CDR1 reads MNHEY; CDR2 reads SVGAGI. CDR3 sequence: CASSYGREYNSPLHF. CDR3 in DNA: TGTGCCAGCAGTTACGGTCGGGAGTATAATTCACCCCTCCACTTT.

At least ten counts were recorded for this clonotype. The chain couples TRBV13 to TRBJ1-1; TRBD1 aligns across 7 bases. The CDR3 extends over 15 amino acids. Looked up from germline, CDR1 is PRHDT and CDR2 is FYEKMQ (reference sequence). The V segment lost 1 base and the J segment 4 bases; nucleotides outside the gene matches: 6. CDR3 loop: CASSLAGQQTTEAFF. CDR3 in DNA: TGTGCCAGCAGCTTAGCGGGACAGCAGACCACTGAAGCTTTCTTT.

This clonotype appeared many times. CDR3 sequence: CSVLPKPLLGDTQYF. The CDR3 DNA is TGCAGCGTTCTCCCTAAACCCCTCCTGGGAGATACGCAGTATTTT. The rearrangement links TRBV29-1 to TRBJ2-3; D remains ambiguous. Deletions cut 5 bases from V and 5 bases from J, with 20 bases between. The CDR3 runs to 15 residues. From germline, CDR1 is SQVTM and CDR2 ANQGSEA.

The CDR3 reads CASSYRDRVNTEAFF. DNA for the CDR3: TGTGCCAGCAGTTATAGGGACAGGGTGAACACTGAAGCTTTCTTT. The V and J genes are TRBV6-5 and TRBJ1-1; the match to TRBD1 covers 9 bases. The CDR3 is 15 amino acids. Losses at the gene ends were 3 bases for V and 0 bases for J; bases not matched to a gene: 2. Germline V gene lookup returns CDR1 MNHEY and CDR2 SVGAGI.

This chain joins TRBV9 and TRBJ2-5; D not certain. Looked up from germline, CDR1 is SGDLS and CDR2 is YYNGEE. The CDR3 extends over 13 amino acids. V was cut by 3 bases and J by 9 bases, with 15 bases left in between. The CDR3 region has the DNA TGTGCCAGCAGCGGCGGCTACCCCGACGCCCAGTACTTC. Its translation: CASSGGYPDAQYF.

V usage is TRBV19 and J usage is TRBJ2-1; no reliable D call. Germline assignment: CDR1 LNHDA and CDR2 SQIVND (reference sequence). The length of the CDR3 is 10 residues. With 10 bases removed from V and 6 bases from J, the gap between germline ends came to 7 bases. CDR3 sequence (DNA): TGTGCCACCCTGAGCAATGAGCAGTTCTTC. Translating it yields CATLSNEQFF.

This clonotype was detected many times. The chain has TRBV7-9 and TRBJ2-7; D is undetermined. This CDR3 spans 13 amino acids. Germline V gene data show CDR1 as SEHNR and CDR2 as FQNEAQ (reference sequence). Trimming removed 5 bases at V and 2 bases at J, with 10 bases between. The CDR3 protein is CASSPGSAYEQYF. The CDR3, as DNA: TGTGCCAGCAGCCCTGGGTCGGCCTACGAGCAGTACTTC.

There are many counts of this clonotype. The V and J genes are TRBV29-1 and TRBJ1-1; 7 bases line up with TRBD1. Trimming at V came to 6 bases and at J to 4 bases, leaving 8 bases not matched to a gene. Germline loops: CDR1 SQVTM, CDR2 ANQGSEA. The CDR3 spans 13 residues. The CDR3 DNA sequence: TGCAGCGTGGCGACAGGGTTGAGCACTGAAGCTTTCTTT. Its protein product is CSVATGLSTEAFF.

This clonotype was detected ten times or more. J is TRBJ1-5 and V is TRBV6-2 or TRBV6-3; 9 bases are shared with TRBD1. The germline gives CDR1 MNHEY, CDR2 SVGEGT. V was clipped by 5 bases and J by 4 bases; unmatched bases: 15. The CDR3 runs 18 residues. CDR3 nucleotides: TGTGCCAGCAGTGGACCGGGACAGGGTCCTAGTTTGAATCAGCCCCAGCATTTT. This codes for CASSGPGQGPSLNQPQHF.

The gene calls are TRBV10-3 and TRBJ2-3; 7 bases fit TRBD2. The CDR3 loop spans 15 amino acids. V lost 4 bases and J lost 3; bases outside the gene matches: 7. From germline, CDR1 is ENHRY and CDR2 SYGVKD. CDR3 bases: TGTGCCATCAGTGGGGGACTACCTCTTACAGATACGCAGTATTTT. It encodes CAISGGLPLTDTQYF.

This clonotype was counted many times. The chain recombines TRBV20-1 with TRBJ2-7; D is unresolved. The CDR3 has 11 residues. Germline lookup yields CDR1 DFQATT and CDR2 SNEGSKA (reference sequence). Between the trimmed V and J ends, which lost 3 bases and 3 bases, there was a span of 6 bases. The CDR3 here is CSASSLYEQYF. The CDR3 DNA reads as TGCAGTGCTAGTTCTCTCTACGAGCAGTACTTC.

The sample holds many counts of this clonotype. The chain is built from TRBV7-9 and TRBJ1-2; no clear D. Germline assignment: CDR1 SEHNR and CDR2 FQNEAQ (reference sequence). The length of the CDR3 is 11 residues. Trimming cost V 5 bases and J 6 bases, with 7 bases left between them. CDR3 DNA: TGTGCCAGCAGCGTCAATAATGGCTACACCTTC. Translation: CASSVNNGYTF.

The table lists this clonotype with many counts. The chain recombines TRBV7-9 with TRBJ2-5; TRBD2 agrees at 8 bases. With V trimmed by 5 bases and J by 4 bases, 6 bases remained unmatched. The CDR3 has 14 amino acids. Germline assignment: CDR1 SEHNR and CDR2 FQNEAQ (reference sequence). DNA of the CDR3: TGTGCCAGCAGCCGCGGGGGGACTCGAGAGACCCAGTACTTC. Its translation: CASSRGGTRETQYF.

The table lists this clonotype with many counts. V and J are TRBV4-2 and TRBJ1-4; 7 nucleotides align to TRBD1. V shed 1 base, J shed 8 bases, and the junction held 4 bases outside the gene matches. Germline V lookup: CDR1 LGHNA, CDR2 YNFKEQ. The CDR3 is made up of 14 amino acids. The CDR3, as DNA: TGTGCCAGCAGCCAAGGACAGGGTTCCGAAAAACTGTTTTTT. Translation: CASSQGQGSEKLFF.

CDR3: CASSTGQTPSHGYTF. DNA for the CDR3: TGTGCCAGCAGCACGGGACAGACCCCCTCCCATGGCTACACCTTC. The V and J genes are TRBV7-4 and TRBJ1-2, with TRBD1 identical over 7 bases. This CDR3 region has 15 residues. Germline V CDR1 and CDR2: SGHVT, SQSDAQ. With 5 bases clipped from V and 6 bases from J, the junction kept 12 bases outside the gene matches.

The genes are TRBV11-2 and TRBJ2-1; 11 bases map to TRBD2. CDR3 length: 15 amino acids. In germline, CDR1 is SGHAT, CDR2 FQNNGV. V was pared by 9 bases and J by 0 bases, with 4 bases of the junction left unmatched. CDR3 loop: CASTSGSSSYNEQFF. CDR3 bases: TGTGCCAGTACTAGCGGGAGCAGCTCCTACAATGAGCAGTTCTTC.

This clonotype has at least ten counts. The V gene is TRBV14, the J gene TRBJ1-2; TRBD1 matches 7 bases. The CDR3 runs 14 residues. Germline values: CDR1 SGHDN, CDR2 FVKESK. With 3 bases clipped from V and 2 bases from J, the junction kept 3 bases outside the gene matches. The CDR3 DNA sequence: TGTGCCAGCAGCCATATACAGGGGAACTATGGCTACACCTTC. This sequence encodes CASSHIQGNYGYTF.

In its sample, this clonotype was seen a few times. The chain employs TRBV27 and TRBJ1-5; possibly TRBD1 for D (6 bases). V was pared by 10 bases and J by 2 bases, with 18 bases between. This CDR3 contains 15 residues. Germline V gene lookup returns CDR1 MNHEY and CDR2 SMNVEV (reference sequence). CDR3 nucleotides: TGTGCCACCAAGTCCCTCGGGGGCGGCAATCAGCCCCAGCATTTT. This gives the protein CATKSLGGGNQPQHF.

At least ten counts were recorded for this clonotype. The rearrangement joins TRBV4-2 to TRBJ2-7; D is perhaps TRBD1 (5 bases). Per the germline V gene, CDR1 is LGHNA and CDR2 is YNFKEQ. V was clipped by 0 bases and J by 6 bases, with 15 bases between them. The CDR3 is 15 amino acids. The CDR3 DNA sequence: TGTGCCAGCAGCCAAGATACAAGGGGTTCTGGCGAGCAGTACTTC. Translated, it gives CASSQDTRGSGEQYF.